The T cell receptor beta chain under discussion was sequenced for a study of blood T cells in healthy people across ages. General study results and limits: While age rose, TCR beta diversity per million T cells dropped in a roughly linear way. The diversity estimates, figures obtained from one million T cells, were considered underestimates.

The CDR3 spans 16 residues. V was cut by 2 bases and J by 1 base, with 13 bases left in between. The germline V gene has CDR1 SGHAT and CDR2 FQDESV (reference sequence). Alongside a J-beta primer mix, a sample-barcoded 5' primer served in a second PCR lasting about 7 to 12 cycles. A 12-random-nucleotide template-switch adaptor tagged each cDNA molecule. TCRdb itself ran the 5' RACE reads through MiXCR, one entry per CDR3 protein. The sample yields 1.5 million to 2 million distinct CDR3 sequences, 40% to 55% seen once. Regarding this clonotype: Its antigen remains unknown.

About 10 milliliters of peripheral blood were drawn from each donor into EDTA-treated tubes. The sequence was collected from a woman in her thirties or forties in good health. The sample was blood. The chain couples TRBV11-1 to TRBJ2-3, with a tentative D call TRBD1 (6 bases). CDR3 coding DNA: TGTGCCAGCAGCTTAACATATGCAGGGGGCACAGATACGCAGTATTTT. Its protein is CASSLTYAGGTDTQYF.